Here is one TCR beta chain with its context. Individuals aged about 18 to 90 years were recruited from 20 to 25 US areas. The CDR3 consists of 16 residues. Trimming took 3 bases from V and 3 from J; bases not matched to a gene: 8. Data came from immunoSEQ multiplex PCR; TCRdb stores just in-frame clones and leaves some out. Of 150,000 to 200,000 clones in the sample, around 90% were seen once. These data come from a study of blood T cell repertoires in COVID-19. At the level of the study: PBMCs, B-cell-depleted T cells, or T cells provided the cDNA or gDNA that made up the material.

This TCR came from a woman aged 25 to 39 who had recovered from COVID-19. The sample comprised PBMCs or T cells enriched from blood (not recorded which). The chain is built from TRBV5-3 and TRBJ2-3; 9 positions agree with TRBD1. TRBV5-3 is reported as an ORF; its role is uncertain. In DNA form, the CDR3 reads TGTGCCAGAAGCTGGACAGGGGCTGAAAAGACAGATACGCAGTATTTT. Its translation is CARSWTGAEKTDTQYF.